This T cell receptor beta chain is drawn from a study of CD8+CD57+ T cells in acquired aplastic anemia. CDR3 and TCR beta VDJ profiling relied on a genomic DNA template. From the reads, TCRdb called clonotypes with MiXCR, one entry per CDR3 protein. The sample lists 250,000 to 300,000 distinct CDR3 sequences, approximately 55% seen once, with approximately 8.2% in the top ten. This clonotype was seen a single time. Germline-derived CDR1 and CDR2 are SGHTA and FQGNSA. Losses at the gene ends were 5 bases for V and 8 bases for J; bases not matched to a gene: 10. The CDR3 spans 16 residues. Sequencing input: sorted CD4+, CD8+, or CD8+CD57+ T cells (not recorded which) from PBMCs. The receptor was isolated from a human donor with severe aplastic anemia or a healthy control (not recorded which). This chain connects TRBV7-2 to TRBJ2-3, with 13 bases matching TRBD2. The CDR3 DNA reads TGTGCCAGCAGCCGACTAGGGACTAGCGGGATGGTTACGCAGTATTTT. Translated, it gives CASSRLGTSGMVTQYF. Using reference TRBV7-2 and TRBJ2-3 for the parts outside the CDR3, the full variable domain is GAGVSQSPSNKVTEKGKDVELRCDPISGHTALYWYRQSLGQGLEFLIYFQGNSAPDKSGLPSDRFSAERTGGSVSTLTIQRTQQEDSAVYLCASSRLGTSGMVTQYFGPGTRLTVL.